The 28 T cell receptor beta chains in this list originate from one sample, sequenced in a study of blood T cell repertoires in COVID-19. Libraries were prepared by immunoSEQ multiplex PCR; TCRdb keeps only in-frame clonotypes and omits some of them. The sample lists just over 50,000 clones; just over 85% were seen once. Material: peripheral blood. All receptors derive from a man in his 70s with acute or convalescent COVID-19.

The chain joins TRBV3-1 (or the pseudogene TRBV3-2) to TRBJ1-2, with 7 bases lining up with TRBD1. The CDR3 covers 13 residues. V lost 4 bases to trimming and J lost 7 bases; unmatched junction nucleotides: 6. Germline-derived CDR1 and CDR2 are LGHDT and YNNKEL (reference sequence). The CDR3 nucleotides are TGTGCCAGCAGCCCGACAGGGTCCTCTGGCTACACCTTC. Translated: CASSPTGSSGYTF.

This sequence joins TRBV5-5 and TRBJ1-2; no reliable D call. V was clipped by 2 bases and J by 8 bases, with 13 bases between them. Germline V CDR1 and CDR2: SGHKS, YYEKEE (reference sequence). This CDR3 is built from 13 residues. Here the CDR3 reads CASSFRVLEGYTF. CDR3 nucleotide sequence: TGTGCCAGCAGCTTCCGGGTTTTGGAGGGCTACACCTTC.

The count of this clone is one. The rearrangement uses TRBV15 and TRBJ2-7; the D gene is possibly TRBD1 (5 bases). V was cut by 0 bases and J by 1 base, with 7 bases left in between. Germline values: CDR1 LNHNV, CDR2 YYDKDF (reference sequence). This CDR3 is 14 amino acids long. The CDR3: CATSRERTSYEQYV. CDR3 nucleotide sequence: TGTGCCACCAGCAGAGAGAGGACATCCTACGAGCAGTACGTC.

The chain couples TRBV4-3 to TRBJ1-1; 7 bases agree with TRBD1. V was clipped by 4 bases and J by 1 base; unmatched bases: 9. Germline values: CDR1 LGHNA, CDR2 YSLEER. CDR3 length equals 16 residues. This chain's CDR3 is CASSLGVTGRNTEAFF. As DNA, the CDR3 is TGCGCCAGCAGCCTCGGGGTGACAGGGAGGAACACTGAAGCTTTCTTT.

The V and J genes are TRBV5-1 and TRBJ2-7; TRBD2 aligns across 9 bases. There are 16 residues in the CDR3. Germline V gene lookup returns CDR1 SGHRS and CDR2 YFSETQ. The ends lost 3 bases at V and 4 bases at J; junction bases unmatched: 11. CDR3 nucleotide sequence: TGCGCCAGCAGCTCTACACCGAGCGGGAGGAGGTACGAGCAGTACTTC. It specifies CASSSTPSGRRYEQYF.

This clone was picked up one time. The J gene is TRBJ2-6, the V gene TRBV12-3 or TRBV12-4, with unresolved D. This CDR3 is 13 amino acids long. Deletions cut 5 bases from V and 9 bases from J, with 11 bases between. The DNA of the CDR3 is TGTGCCAGCAGTCCTATGCCCCTCAACGTCCTGACTTTC. Residues: CASSPMPLNVLTF.

The V and J genes are TRBV6-1 and TRBJ2-7; TRBD1 matches 7 bases. V dropped 1 base and J dropped 6; count of bases not matched to a gene: 9. CDR1 is MNHNS and CDR2 is SASEGT in the germline V gene. The CDR3 totals 15 residues. Here the CDR3 reads CASSEEWGTVVEQYV. The CDR3 DNA is TGTGCCAGCAGTGAAGAATGGGGGACAGTCGTCGAGCAGTACGTC.

This clone was seen a few times. This chain uses TRBV5-4 with TRBJ1-3; D gene unclear. CDR3 length: 14 amino acids. CDR1 and CDR2 from the germline V gene are SGHNT and YYREEE (reference sequence). V lost 0 bases and J lost 1, with 5 bases in between. The CDR3 nucleotides are TGTGCCAGCAGCTTGGCGGGTTCTGGAAACACCATATATTTT. Amino acids: CASSLAGSGNTIYF. The full variable domain, its missing parts supplied by reference TRBV5-4 and TRBJ1-3, is ETGVTQSPTHLIKTRGQQVTLRCSSQSGHNTVSWYQQALGQGPQFIFQYYREEENGRGNFPPRFSGLQFPNYSSELNVNALELDDSALYLCASSLAGSGNTIYFGEGSWLTVV.

This chain links TRBV11-2 with TRBJ2-1; 8 positions agree with TRBD2. This CDR3 is 15 amino acids long. V shed 1 base and J 3 bases; nucleotides not matched to a gene: 2. Germline CDR1 and CDR2: SGHAT and FQNNGV. In DNA, the CDR3 is TGTGCCAGCAGCTTAGGGGCGGGAGGCTACAATGAGCAGTTCTTC. This gives the protein CASSLGAGGYNEQFF.

This chain links TRBV4-3 with TRBJ2-7, with TRBD2 matching over 14 bases. V gave up 0 bases and J gave up 5 bases; unmatched junction bases: 6. Germline assignment: CDR1 LGHNA and CDR2 YSLEER. The CDR3 is 17 amino acids. CDR3 DNA: TGCGCCAGCAGCCAAGAGAGGGGACTAGCGGGAGTCCACGAGCAGTACTTC. Amino acids: CASSQERGLAGVHEQYF.

The rearrangement links TRBV11-3 to TRBJ2-7; the D gene is possibly TRBD1 (5 bases). This CDR3 is 14 amino acids long. Germline V gene data show CDR1 as SGHNT and CDR2 as YENEEA. Trimming took off 5 bases at V and 4 bases at J, with 15 bases between the two ends. The CDR3 loop reads CASSQGHLRYEQYF. The DNA for the CDR3 is TGTGCCAGCAGCCAAGGACATCTACGTTACGAGCAGTACTTC.

The chain carries TRBV11-2 and TRBJ1-2, with TRBD1 as a possible D gene (5 bases). The CDR3 extends over 13 amino acids. Germline V gene sequence: CDR1 SGHAT, CDR2 FQNNGV. Trimming cost V 4 bases and J 2 bases, with 8 bases left between them. In nucleotides, the CDR3 is TGTGCCAGCAGCTCCGGACACAACTATGGCTACACCTTC. This codes for CASSSGHNYGYTF.

The V gene is TRBV6-5, the J gene TRBJ2-7; D is ambiguous. The V gene's germline CDR1 is MNHEY and CDR2 SVGAGI. The CDR3 runs 13 residues. The V end was cut by 7 bases, the J end by 4 bases, with 14 bases between. CDR3 sequence: CASTGSATYEQYF. The CDR3 nucleotides read TGTGCCAGCACCGGGTCCGCTACATACGAGCAGTACTTC.

The sample holds a few counts of this clone. The rearrangement uses TRBV27 and TRBJ1-4; 7 bases fit TRBD1. Trimming at V came to 5 bases and at J to 3 bases, leaving 15 bases not matched to a gene. Germline CDR1 reads MNHEY; CDR2 reads SMNVEV (reference sequence). The CDR3 sequence is 18 residues long. Here the CDR3 DNA reads TGTGCCAGCAGTCCTGGGGACAGATGGCTTGTGGCTAATGAAAAACTGTTTTTT. Translated: CASSPGDRWLVANEKLFF.

This clone is a singleton in its sample. The chain employs TRBV14 and TRBJ1-4; a weak D match, TRBD1 (5 bases). The CDR3 runs 16 residues. V was trimmed by 2 bases and J by 1 base, leaving 11 bases between them. Germline V gives CDR1 SGHDN, CDR2 FVKESK. CDR3 sequence (DNA): TGTGCCAGCAGCCAATATACGGGGGTAACTAATGAAAAACTGTTTTTT. This gives the protein CASSQYTGVTNEKLFF.

The chain has TRBV7-9 and TRBJ1-5; possible D gene TRBD1, 6 bases. Trimming took 1 base from V and 5 from J, leaving 12 bases between them. From germline, CDR1 is SEHNR and CDR2 FQNEAQ (reference sequence). The CDR3 sequence is 15 residues long. The CDR3 region has the DNA TGTGCCAGCAGCTTAGGACAGGCCCCGGATCAGCCCCAGCATTTT. It translates to CASSLGQAPDQPQHF.

The chain recombines TRBV11-3 with TRBJ2-2, with D uncertain. Germline CDR1 reads SGHNT; CDR2 reads YENEEA. Trimming pared 6 bases from V and 6 bases from J, leaving 14 bases between. The CDR3 contains 14 residues. The CDR3 reads CASRADGSAGELFF. Written as DNA, the CDR3 is TGTGCCAGCAGGGCAGACGGGTCGGCCGGGGAGCTGTTTTTT.

This chain connects TRBV27 to TRBJ1-3, with D perhaps TRBD1 (5 bases). Trimming removed 4 bases from V and 4 bases from J, with 11 bases in between. Germline V gene sequence: CDR1 MNHEY, CDR2 SMNVEV (reference sequence). This CDR3 contains 14 residues. Written as DNA, the CDR3 is TGTGCCAGCAGTTCAGGACAATTAGGAAACACCATATATTTT. As protein: CASSSGQLGNTIYF.

CDR3 residues: CASTRLAGVTGELFF. The CDR3 bases are TGTGCCAGCACTCGACTAGCGGGAGTCACCGGGGAGCTGTTTTTT. This chain connects TRBV2 to TRBJ2-2, with 12 bases aligning to TRBD2. Germline lookup yields CDR1 SNHLY and CDR2 FYNNEI. Germline trimming cut 7 bases from V and 4 bases from J; bases unmatched to any gene: 4. The CDR3 is 15 residues long. The full variable domain, with the rest looked up from reference TRBV2 and TRBJ2-2, is EPEVTQTPSHQVTQMGQEVILRCVPISNHLYFYWYRQILGQKVEFLVSFYNNEISEKSEIFDDQFSVERPDGSNFTLKIRSTKLEDSAMYFCASTRLAGVTGELFFGEGSRLTVL.

This clone was found once. The genes are TRBV5-1 and TRBJ1-2, with a possible D match to TRBD1 (5 bases). Trimming took 4 bases from V and 6 from J, leaving 16 bases between them. The CDR3 has 14 amino acids. Germline V gene data show CDR1 as SGHRS and CDR2 as YFSETQ. CDR3 protein: CASSPLYGADGYTF. The DNA of the CDR3 is TGCGCCAGCAGCCCCCTATATGGGGCAGATGGCTACACCTTC.

This chain uses TRBV6-5 with TRBJ1-2; D ambiguous. Germline V gene data show CDR1 as MNHEY and CDR2 as SVGAGI. V shed 6 bases and J shed 5 bases, with 13 bases lying between them. CDR3 length equals 13 residues. In DNA, the CDR3 is TGTGCCAGCAGCCTCAACACAGATTATGGCTACACCTTC. This translates into CASSLNTDYGYTF.

The chain combines TRBV9 with TRBJ1-4, with TRBD1 matching over 10 bases. CDR1 and CDR2 from the germline V gene are SGDLS and YYNGEE. The CDR3 is 15 amino acids. The V and J ends lost 2 bases and 6 bases, in that order; junction bases with no gene match: 4. DNA for the CDR3: TGTGCCAGCAGCGTTTTTGGGACAGGGGATGAAAAACTGTTTTTT. Amino acid sequence: CASSVFGTGDEKLFF.

CDR3 loop: CASSLVTGLSYGYTF. For the CDR3, the DNA is TGTGCCAGCAGCTTAGTGACAGGGCTTAGTTATGGCTACACCTTC. The chain has TRBV7-9 and TRBJ1-2, with 7 bases identical to TRBD1. This CDR3 region has 15 residues. Germline V lookup: CDR1 SEHNR, CDR2 FQNEAQ (reference sequence). J gave up 5 bases and V 1 base, and 7 bases lay outside the gene matches.

The J gene is TRBJ1-2, the V gene TRBV7-6, with 11 nucleotides matching TRBD1. The CDR3 sequence is 14 residues long. The germline V gene encodes CDR1 SGHVS and CDR2 FNYEAQ. The V segment lost 5 bases and the J segment 5 bases; nucleotides outside the gene matches: 4. CDR3 DNA sequence: TGTGCCAGCAGCACTGGGACAGGGGGGTATGGCTACACCTTC. The encoded protein is CASSTGTGGYGYTF.

This rearrangement joins TRBV4-1 to TRBJ1-1; 7 bases map to TRBD1. The CDR3 consists of 15 residues. Trimming removed 4 bases from V and 5 bases from J; junction bases left unmatched: 10. The germline V gene has CDR1 MGHRA and CDR2 YSYEKL. The DNA of the CDR3 is TGCGCCAGCAGCCTAAGTGACAGGGCTGGTACTGAAGCTTTCTTT. Translation: CASSLSDRAGTEAFF.

The CDR3 is CASSVYSGANVLTF. The DNA for the CDR3 is TGCGCCAGCAGCGTGTACTCTGGGGCCAACGTCCTGACTTTC. The V and J genes are TRBV5-1 and TRBJ2-6; D not certain. CDR1 and CDR2 from the germline V gene are SGHRS and YFSETQ. V lost 4 bases to trimming and J lost 0 bases, with 5 bases between them. The CDR3 is made up of 14 amino acids.

The rearrangement links TRBV6-5 to TRBJ2-3, with a weak D call TRBD1 (6 bases). This CDR3 has 15 residues. CDR1 and CDR2 (germline): MNHEY, SVGAGI. Trimming pared 0 bases from V and 2 bases from J, leaving 9 bases between. CDR3 DNA: TGTGCCAGCAGTTACTCAGGACAGTACACAGATACGCAGTATTTT. As protein: CASSYSGQYTDTQYF.

V gene TRBV4-3 combines with J gene TRBJ2-2, with TRBD1 matching 8 bases. The trim removed 0 bases at V and 3 bases at J, leaving 6 bases unmatched. This CDR3 is built from 17 residues. Per the germline V gene, CDR1 is LGHNA and CDR2 is YSLEER. CDR3 amino acids: CASSQDGAGGYTGELFF. CDR3 DNA: TGCGCCAGCAGCCAAGACGGGGCAGGGGGCTACACCGGGGAGCTGTTTTTT.